The T cell receptor beta chain described here comes from a study of blood T cell repertoires in COVID-19. Study context: PBMCs, B-cell-depleted T cells, or T cells provided the cDNA or gDNA that made up the material.

Produced via immunoSEQ multiplex PCR; TCRdb's table is partial and in-frame only. Counted here are 120,000 to 150,000 clones, more than 65% occurring once; the ten biggest clones make up approximately 8%. The TCR was taken from a human donor in a cohort sampled during active COVID-19. Sequencing input: peripheral blood.

CDR3 coding DNA: TGTGCCAGCAGTGGACAATATAATTCACCCCTCCACTTT. Its protein is CASSGQYNSPLHF. This sequence joins TRBV6-4 and TRBJ1-6, with D unresolved. V was cut by 4 bases and J by 4 bases, with 5 bases left in between. The CDR3 is 13 residues long. Looked up from germline, CDR1 is MRHNA and CDR2 is SNTAGT.